This entry describes one T cell receptor (beta chain). Its antigen is undetermined. TCRdb called the reads again in MiXCR, with one record for every CDR3 protein. The data show about 500,000 distinct CDR3 sequences, 30% to 40% seen once. The sample originates from a study of T cell repertoires in cytomegalovirus infection. Turning to the study itself: The public TCR beta signatures pointed to both CMV infection and matching HLA type. Regarding the study as a whole: Predominance within the ex vivo response was attributable to HLA-C-restricted CMV-specific TCR beta clonotypes. Based on cumulative public TCR beta family frequency, carriers of CMV plus the relevant HLA were identified.

Germline trimming cut 0 bases from V and 2 bases from J; bases unmatched to any gene: 7. CDR3 length: 17 residues. Germline V gene data show CDR1 as KGHSH and CDR2 as LQKENI. The gene calls are TRBV18 and TRBJ2-1, with 7 nucleotides matching TRBD2. This material consisted of cultured PBMCs, taken from culture after CMV antigen stimulation. This clonotype was obtained from a human donor in good health (CMV status not recorded). Some clones in this sample may be carry-over from other donors' samples. CDR3 nucleotides: TGTGCCAGCTCACCACCGATTACCCTAGCGGCCTACAATGAGCAGTTCTTC. The encoded protein is CASSPPITLAAYNEQFF.